Each of the 18 T cell receptor beta chains below was sequenced from the same sample in a study of spatial heterogeneity in lung cancer (dated by TCRdb to the late 2010s). Receptor libraries were prepared by 5' RACE. Sequencing was performed on a NextSeq 500. TCRdb passed the public sequencing reads through fastp at Q25 and MiXCR, retaining productive beta sequences. When rows share a CDR3 protein, they turn into one entry using the most common DNA and genes. This sample holds around 9,800 distinct CDR3 sequences; around 22% were observed only once. The leading ten clones occupy roughly 33% of the sample. The time point label on this specimen signifies: sample taken at primary tumor resection. For TCR sequencing, whole RNA was extracted from tumor and nontumor lung tissue, or from cryopreserved PBMC samples, and no cell sorting was done. The sample in question was PBMCs, obtained at surgery. These receptors were collected from a female donor with early-stage non-small cell lung cancer.

This sequence joins TRBV20-1 and TRBJ2-3; the D is unclear. Germline CDR1 and CDR2: DFQATT and SNEGSKA (reference sequence). Trimming left V 6 bases short and J 7 bases short, with 11 bases between. The CDR3 has 11 residues. In DNA, the CDR3 is TGCAGTGCCCAGTCATGGAATACGCAGTATTTT. It encodes CSAQSWNTQYF.

The chain carries TRBV4-1 and TRBJ1-2; perhaps TRBD1 as D (5 bases). The CDR3 loop spans 13 amino acids. Germline V gives CDR1 MGHRA, CDR2 YSYEKL. Trimming shortened V by 4 bases and J by 4 bases, and 10 bases separated the two germline ends. CDR3 region: CASSPTDSYGYTF. In DNA form, the CDR3 reads TGCGCCAGCAGCCCTACCGACAGCTATGGCTACACCTTC.

In this sample, this clonotype turned up many times. The chain links TRBV6-5 to TRBJ2-7; TRBD2 agrees at 7 bases. The CDR3 loop spans 14 amino acids. V was clipped by 4 bases and J by 6 bases; unmatched bases: 9. Germline CDR1 is MNHEY and CDR2 is SVGAGI. The CDR3 is CASSWGRDPGEQYF. CDR3 sequence (DNA): TGTGCCAGCAGTTGGGGGAGGGACCCCGGCGAGCAGTACTTC.

This chain joins TRBV7-2 and TRBJ2-2; possibly TRBD1 for D (6 bases). Trimming cost V 1 base and J 3 bases, with 9 bases left between them. CDR1 is SGHTA and CDR2 is FQGNSA in the germline V gene. There are 15 residues in the CDR3. CDR3 in amino acids: CASSLVGADTGELFF. The DNA of the CDR3 is TGTGCCAGCAGCTTAGTGGGGGCTGACACCGGGGAGCTGTTTTTT. The full variable domain, its missing parts supplied by reference TRBV7-2 and TRBJ2-2, is GAGVSQSPSNKVTEKGKDVELRCDPISGHTALYWYRQSLGQGLEFLIYFQGNSAPDKSGLPSDRFSAERTGGSVSTLTIQRTQQEDSAVYLCASSLVGADTGELFFGEGSRLTVL.

Comment on this clonotype: Given a much more abundant clone one base away, this may be a read error. The chain links TRBV6-5 to TRBJ2-3; TRBD1 aligns across 11 bases. Germline values: CDR1 MNHEY, CDR2 SVGAGI. The trim removed 6 bases at V and 2 bases at J, leaving 10 bases unmatched. The CDR3 is made up of 17 amino acids. Written as DNA, the CDR3 is TGTGCCAGCAGCTCCGGGAGGGGACAGGGGGACACAGATACGCAGTATTTT. Encoded protein: CASSSGRGQGDTDTQYF.

The chain recombines TRBV28 with TRBJ1-2, with D maybe TRBD1 (5 bases). V was clipped by 7 bases and J by 5 bases, with 14 bases between them. CDR3 size: 13 residues. Germline assignment: CDR1 MDHEN and CDR2 SYDVKM. CDR3 DNA sequence: TGTGCCAGCACCGTAGACAGTCCTTATGGCTACACCTTC. Its translation: CASTVDSPYGYTF.

The rearrangement joins TRBV5-1 to TRBJ2-3; D is possibly TRBD2 (6 bases). CDR1 and CDR2 (germline): SGHRS, YFSETQ. V lost 0 bases and J 1 base, leaving 6 bases between the germline ends. The CDR3 contains 14 residues. The CDR3 bases are TGCGCCAGCAGCTTGGGGGAGGGCACAGATACGCAGTATTTT. It translates to CASSLGEGTDTQYF. The complete variable domain, with remaining parts taken from reference TRBV5-1 and TRBJ2-3, reads KAGVTQTPRYLIKTRGQQVTLSCSPISGHRSVSWYQQTPGQGLQFLFEYFSETQRNKGNFPGRFSGRQFSNSRSEMNVSTLELGDSALYLCASSLGEGTDTQYFGPGTRLTVL.

The V call is TRBV29-1, the J call TRBJ2-3; D is undetermined. Per germline, CDR1 SQVTM and CDR2 ANQGSEA. The V and J ends lost 7 bases and 6 bases respectively, with 14 bases between them. This CDR3 is built from 12 residues. Here the CDR3 reads CSAEGYMDTQYF. The CDR3 DNA reads as TGCAGCGCCGAAGGCTACATGGATACGCAGTATTTT.

This clonotype was observed many times. This chain joins TRBV2 and TRBJ1-5; TRBD1 might be the D (6 bases). The CDR3 is made up of 14 amino acids. Germline values: CDR1 SNHLY, CDR2 FYNNEI. Trimming stripped 6 bases from V and 1 base from J, with 10 bases between. CDR3 protein: CASSLGQSNQPQHF. CDR3 nucleotides: TGTGCCAGCAGCCTCGGACAGAGCAATCAGCCCCAGCATTTT.

In its sample, this clonotype ranks as medium-sized. V gene TRBV6-5 combines with J gene TRBJ2-7; 10 nucleotides line up with TRBD1. CDR1 MNHEY and CDR2 SVGAGI come from the germline V gene. V dropped 6 bases and J dropped 3; count of bases not matched to a gene: 8. This CDR3 spans 15 amino acids. The CDR3 DNA reads TGTGCCAGCAGATGGGACAGGGGAACGTTCTACGAGCAGTACTTC. Its protein product is CASRWDRGTFYEQYF.

This clonotype showed up many times. V gene TRBV3-1 combines with J gene TRBJ1-2; no firm D call. V was clipped by 3 bases and J by 8 bases, with 16 bases between them. The CDR3 totals 14 residues. Germline loops: CDR1 LGHDT, CDR2 YNNKEL (reference sequence). The CDR3 reads CASSHRWRGLGYTF. The DNA for the CDR3 is TGTGCCAGCAGCCACAGATGGAGAGGACTGGGCTACACCTTC.

This clonotype has a handful of counts. The chain has TRBV5-1 and TRBJ2-3; TRBD2 aligns across 15 bases. The V and J ends lost 6 bases and 4 bases, in that order; junction bases with no gene match: 3. The length of the CDR3 is 15 residues. CDR1 is SGHRS and CDR2 is YFSETQ in the germline V gene. The CDR3 DNA reads as TGCGCCAGCAAAGGACTAGCGGGAGGGTCAGATACGCAGTATTTT. It is translated as CASKGLAGGSDTQYF.

The chain links TRBV10-3 to TRBJ2-7, with TRBD1 matching over 9 bases. The CDR3 is made up of 15 amino acids. Germline V gene lookup returns CDR1 ENHRY and CDR2 SYGVKD. Trimming removed 7 bases from V and 3 bases from J; junction bases left unmatched: 10. This chain's CDR3 is CAITPGEDRGYEQYF. CDR3 bases: TGTGCCATCACTCCGGGAGAGGACAGGGGCTACGAGCAGTACTTC.

This clonotype is categorized as medium-sized (0.01 to 0.1%). The rearrangement joins TRBV30 to TRBJ1-3; D unclear. The CDR3 length is 13 residues. V was shortened by 4 bases and J by 2 bases, with 9 bases between the two germline ends. Germline V CDR1 and CDR2: GTSNPN, SVGIG (reference sequence). The CDR3 reads CAWNLSPGNTIYF. Here the CDR3 DNA reads TGTGCCTGGAATCTTTCACCTGGAAACACCATATATTTT.

A few counts support this clonotype. This chain joins TRBV6-5 and TRBJ2-7; 10 bases are shared with TRBD2. Per the germline V gene, CDR1 is MNHEY and CDR2 is SVGAGI. The CDR3 is 15 amino acids. V shed 0 bases, J shed 3 bases, and the junction held 2 bases outside the gene matches. The CDR3: CASSYSSSGSYEQYF. For the CDR3, the DNA is TGTGCCAGCAGTTACTCTTCTAGCGGGAGCTACGAGCAGTACTTC.

This clonotype occurred a few times. The rearrangement joins TRBV7-9 to TRBJ1-1; no firm D call. Germline CDR1 reads SEHNR; CDR2 reads FQNEAQ (reference sequence). Trimming took off 3 bases at V and 3 bases at J, with 11 bases between the two ends. The CDR3 extends over 14 amino acids. CDR3 protein: CASSFLAGYTEAFF. The CDR3 region has the DNA TGTGCCAGCAGCTTCCTGGCAGGTTACACTGAAGCTTTCTTT.

This clonotype is medium-sized (0.01 to 0.1%) in the sample. The chain uses TRBV6-5 and TRBJ2-3; tentative D call: TRBD2 (6 bases). Looked up from germline, CDR1 is MNHEY and CDR2 is SVGAGI. V lost 2 bases to trimming and J lost 0 bases, with 9 bases between them. The CDR3 consists of 15 residues. The CDR3 spells CASSYGRPSTDTQYF. The CDR3, as DNA: TGTGCCAGCAGTTACGGGAGGCCCAGCACAGATACGCAGTATTTT.

The V call is TRBV19, the J call TRBJ2-7, with D tentatively TRBD1 or TRBD2 (5 bases each). V was shortened by 3 bases and J by 0 bases, with 9 bases between the two germline ends. The CDR3 is 14 amino acids. Germline-derived CDR1 and CDR2 are LNHDA and SQIVND (reference sequence). The CDR3: CASSISGTSYEQYF. The DNA of the CDR3 is TGTGCCAGTAGTATCTCAGGGACCTCCTACGAGCAGTACTTC.